The present T cell receptor beta chain was sequenced within a study of cytomegalovirus exposure and HLA in healthy donors. Study-wide findings and caveats: A later analysis reportedly found that, within productive TCRs, an Asian-associated ancestry cluster had fewer N-insertions than the mean observed across the roughly 670 donors. A later analysis showed TCR association rates differing by HLA locus, peaking at DRB1 and lowest at HLA-C.

The CDR3 extends over 14 amino acids. V was clipped by 5 bases and J by 7 bases; unmatched bases: 7. Germline CDR1 and CDR2: SGHTA and FQGNSA. Turning to this clone: What it recognizes is unknown.

PCR used 60 Vbeta primers and 13 Jbeta primers. The repertoire was sequenced with immunoSEQ multiplex PCR; TCRdb's copy has only in-frame clones and lacks some. The data show some 100,000 clones, with about 67% seen just once and 16% held by the top ten. The specimen was PBMCs. V usage is TRBV7-2 and J usage is TRBJ2-2; 7 positions agree with TRBD1. This TCR was sampled from a woman between 18 and 29 years old in good health and CMV-seropositive. The CDR3: CASSPTGFGGELFF. CDR3 coding DNA: TGTGCCAGCAGCCCGACAGGGTTCGGCGGGGAGCTGTTTTTT.